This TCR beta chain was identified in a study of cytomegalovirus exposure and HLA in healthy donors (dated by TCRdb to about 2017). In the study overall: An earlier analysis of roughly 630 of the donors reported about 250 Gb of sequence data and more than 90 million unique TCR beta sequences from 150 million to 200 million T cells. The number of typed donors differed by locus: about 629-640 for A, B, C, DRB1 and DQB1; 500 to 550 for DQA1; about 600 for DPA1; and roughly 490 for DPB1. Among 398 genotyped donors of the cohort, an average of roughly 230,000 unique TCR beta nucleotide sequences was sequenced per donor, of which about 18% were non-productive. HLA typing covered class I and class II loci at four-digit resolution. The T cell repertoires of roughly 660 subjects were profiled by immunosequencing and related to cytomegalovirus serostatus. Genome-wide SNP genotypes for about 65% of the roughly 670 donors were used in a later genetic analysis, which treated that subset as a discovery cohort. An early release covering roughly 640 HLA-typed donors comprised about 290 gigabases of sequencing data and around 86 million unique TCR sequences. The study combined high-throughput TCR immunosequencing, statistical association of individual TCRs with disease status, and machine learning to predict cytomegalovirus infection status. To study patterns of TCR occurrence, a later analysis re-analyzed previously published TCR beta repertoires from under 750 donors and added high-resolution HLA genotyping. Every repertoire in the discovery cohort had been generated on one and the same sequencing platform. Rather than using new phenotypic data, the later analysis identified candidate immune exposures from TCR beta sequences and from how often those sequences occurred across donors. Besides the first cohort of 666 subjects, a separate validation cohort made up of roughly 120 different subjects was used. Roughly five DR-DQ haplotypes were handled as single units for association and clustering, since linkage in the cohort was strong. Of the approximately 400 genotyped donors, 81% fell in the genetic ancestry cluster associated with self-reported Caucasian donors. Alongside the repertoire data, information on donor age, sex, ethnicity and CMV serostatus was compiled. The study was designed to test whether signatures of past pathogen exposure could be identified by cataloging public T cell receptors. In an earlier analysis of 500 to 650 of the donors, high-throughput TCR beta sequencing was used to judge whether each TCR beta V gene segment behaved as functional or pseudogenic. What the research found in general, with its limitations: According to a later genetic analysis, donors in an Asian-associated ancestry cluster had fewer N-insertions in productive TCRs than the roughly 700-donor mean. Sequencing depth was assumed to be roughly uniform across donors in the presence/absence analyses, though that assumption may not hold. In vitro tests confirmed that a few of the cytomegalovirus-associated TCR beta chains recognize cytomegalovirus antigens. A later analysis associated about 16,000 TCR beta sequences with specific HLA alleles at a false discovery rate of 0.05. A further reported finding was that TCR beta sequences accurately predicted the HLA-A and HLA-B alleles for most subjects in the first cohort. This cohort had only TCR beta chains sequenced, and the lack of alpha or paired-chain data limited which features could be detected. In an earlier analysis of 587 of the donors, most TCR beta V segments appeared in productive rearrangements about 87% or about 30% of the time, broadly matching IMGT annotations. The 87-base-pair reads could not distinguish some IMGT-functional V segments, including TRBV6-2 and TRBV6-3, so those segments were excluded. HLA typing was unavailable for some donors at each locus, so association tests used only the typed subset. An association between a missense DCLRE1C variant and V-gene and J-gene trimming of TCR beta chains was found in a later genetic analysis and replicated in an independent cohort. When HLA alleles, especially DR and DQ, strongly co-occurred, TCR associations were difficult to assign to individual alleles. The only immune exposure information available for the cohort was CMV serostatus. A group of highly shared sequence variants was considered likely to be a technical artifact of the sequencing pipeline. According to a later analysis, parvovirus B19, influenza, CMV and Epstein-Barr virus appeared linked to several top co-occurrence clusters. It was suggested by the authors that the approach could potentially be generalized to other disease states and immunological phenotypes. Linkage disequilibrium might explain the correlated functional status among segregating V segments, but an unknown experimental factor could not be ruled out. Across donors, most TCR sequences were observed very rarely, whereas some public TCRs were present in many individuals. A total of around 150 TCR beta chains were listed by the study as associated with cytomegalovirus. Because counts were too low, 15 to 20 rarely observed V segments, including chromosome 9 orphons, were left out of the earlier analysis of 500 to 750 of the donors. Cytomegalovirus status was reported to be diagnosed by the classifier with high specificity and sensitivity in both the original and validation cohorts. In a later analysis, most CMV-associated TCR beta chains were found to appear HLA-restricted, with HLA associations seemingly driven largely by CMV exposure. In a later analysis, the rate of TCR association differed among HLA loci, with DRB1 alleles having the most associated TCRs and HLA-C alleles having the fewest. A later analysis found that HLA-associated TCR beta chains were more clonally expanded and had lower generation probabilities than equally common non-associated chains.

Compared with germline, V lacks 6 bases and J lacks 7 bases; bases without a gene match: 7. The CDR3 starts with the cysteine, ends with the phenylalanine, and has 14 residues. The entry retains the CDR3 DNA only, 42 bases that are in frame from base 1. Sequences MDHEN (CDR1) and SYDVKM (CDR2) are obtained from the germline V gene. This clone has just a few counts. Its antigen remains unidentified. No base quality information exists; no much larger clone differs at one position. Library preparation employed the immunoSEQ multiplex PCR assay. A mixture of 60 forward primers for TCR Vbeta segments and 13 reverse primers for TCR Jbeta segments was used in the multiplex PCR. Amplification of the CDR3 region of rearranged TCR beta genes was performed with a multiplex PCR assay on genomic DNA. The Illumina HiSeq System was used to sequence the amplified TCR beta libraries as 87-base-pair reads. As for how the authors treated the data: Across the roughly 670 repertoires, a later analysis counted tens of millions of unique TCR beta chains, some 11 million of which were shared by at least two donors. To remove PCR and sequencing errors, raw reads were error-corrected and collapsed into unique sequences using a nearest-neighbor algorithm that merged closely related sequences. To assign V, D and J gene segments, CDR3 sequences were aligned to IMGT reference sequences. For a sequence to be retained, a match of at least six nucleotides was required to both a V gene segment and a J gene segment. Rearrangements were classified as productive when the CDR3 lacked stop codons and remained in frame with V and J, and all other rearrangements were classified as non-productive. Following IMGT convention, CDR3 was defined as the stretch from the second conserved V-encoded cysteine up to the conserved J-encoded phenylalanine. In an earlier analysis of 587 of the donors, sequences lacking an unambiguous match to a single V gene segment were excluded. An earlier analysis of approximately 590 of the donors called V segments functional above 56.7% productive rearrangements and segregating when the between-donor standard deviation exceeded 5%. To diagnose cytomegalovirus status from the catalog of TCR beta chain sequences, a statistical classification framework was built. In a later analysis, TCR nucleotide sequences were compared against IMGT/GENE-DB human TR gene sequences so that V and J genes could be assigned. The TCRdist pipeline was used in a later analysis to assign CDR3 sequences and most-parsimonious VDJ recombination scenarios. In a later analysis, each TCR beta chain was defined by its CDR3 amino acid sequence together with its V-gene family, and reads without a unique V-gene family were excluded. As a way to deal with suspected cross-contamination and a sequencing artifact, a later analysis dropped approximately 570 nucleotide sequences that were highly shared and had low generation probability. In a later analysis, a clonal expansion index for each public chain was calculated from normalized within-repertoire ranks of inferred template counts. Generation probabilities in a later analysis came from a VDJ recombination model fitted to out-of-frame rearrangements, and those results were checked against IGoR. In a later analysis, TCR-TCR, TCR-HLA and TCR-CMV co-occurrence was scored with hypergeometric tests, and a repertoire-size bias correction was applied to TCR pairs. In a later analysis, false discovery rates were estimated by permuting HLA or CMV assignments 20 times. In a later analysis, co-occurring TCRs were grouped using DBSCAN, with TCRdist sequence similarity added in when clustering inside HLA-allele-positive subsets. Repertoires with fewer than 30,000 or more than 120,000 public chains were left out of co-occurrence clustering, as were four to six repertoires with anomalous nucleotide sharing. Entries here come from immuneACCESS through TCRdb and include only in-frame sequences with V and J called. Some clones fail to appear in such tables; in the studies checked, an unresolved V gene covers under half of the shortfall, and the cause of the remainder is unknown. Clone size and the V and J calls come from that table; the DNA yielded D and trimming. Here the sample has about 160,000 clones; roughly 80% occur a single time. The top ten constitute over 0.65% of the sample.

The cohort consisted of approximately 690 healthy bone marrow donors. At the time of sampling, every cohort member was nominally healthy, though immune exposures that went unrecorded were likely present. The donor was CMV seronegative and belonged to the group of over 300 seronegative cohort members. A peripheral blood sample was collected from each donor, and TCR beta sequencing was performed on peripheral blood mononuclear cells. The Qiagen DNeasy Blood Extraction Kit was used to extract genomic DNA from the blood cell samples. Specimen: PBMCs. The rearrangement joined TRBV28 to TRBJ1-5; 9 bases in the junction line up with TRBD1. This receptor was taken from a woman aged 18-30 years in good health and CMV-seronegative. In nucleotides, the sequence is TGTGCCAGCAGCCCCGGACAGGGGCTACAGCCCCAGCATTTT. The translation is CASSPGQGLQPQHF. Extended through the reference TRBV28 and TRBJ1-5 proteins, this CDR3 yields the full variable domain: DVKVTQSSRYLVKRTGEKVFLECVQDMDHENMFWYRQDPGLGLRLIYFSYDVKMKEKGDIPEGYSVSREKKERFSLILESASTNQTSMYLCASSPGQGLQPQHFGDGTRLSIL.